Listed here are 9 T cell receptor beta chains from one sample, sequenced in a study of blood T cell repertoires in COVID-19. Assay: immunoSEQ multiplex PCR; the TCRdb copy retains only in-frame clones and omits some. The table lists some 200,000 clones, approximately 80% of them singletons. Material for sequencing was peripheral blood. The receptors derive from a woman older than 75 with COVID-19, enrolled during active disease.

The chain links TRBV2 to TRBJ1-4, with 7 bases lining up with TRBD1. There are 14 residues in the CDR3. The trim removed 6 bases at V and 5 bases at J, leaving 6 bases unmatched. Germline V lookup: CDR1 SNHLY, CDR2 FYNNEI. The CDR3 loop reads CASRGDRVNEKLFF. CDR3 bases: TGTGCCAGCAGGGGAGACAGGGTCAATGAAAAACTGTTTTTT. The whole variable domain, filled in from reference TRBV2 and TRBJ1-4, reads EPEVTQTPSHQVTQMGQEVILRCVPISNHLYFYWYRQILGQKVEFLVSFYNNEISEKSEIFDDQFSVERPDGSNFTLKIRSTKLEDSAMYFCASRGDRVNEKLFFGSGTQLSVL.

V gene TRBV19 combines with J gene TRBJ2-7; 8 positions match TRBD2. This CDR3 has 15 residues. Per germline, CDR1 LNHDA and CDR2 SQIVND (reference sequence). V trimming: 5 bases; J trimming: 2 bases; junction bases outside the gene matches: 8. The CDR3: CASSPRLAQTYEQYF. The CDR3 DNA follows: TGTGCCAGTAGTCCCCGACTAGCGCAAACCTACGAGCAGTACTTC.

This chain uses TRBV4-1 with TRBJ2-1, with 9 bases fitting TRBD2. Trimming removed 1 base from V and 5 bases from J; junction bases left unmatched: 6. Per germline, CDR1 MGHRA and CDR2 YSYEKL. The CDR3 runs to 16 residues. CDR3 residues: CASSQAPTSGHNEQFF. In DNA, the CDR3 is TGCGCCAGCAGCCAAGCTCCGACTAGCGGCCACAATGAGCAGTTCTTC.

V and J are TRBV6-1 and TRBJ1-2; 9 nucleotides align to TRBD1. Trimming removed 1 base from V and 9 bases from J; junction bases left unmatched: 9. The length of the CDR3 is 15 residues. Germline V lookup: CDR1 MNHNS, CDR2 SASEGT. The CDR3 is CASSEGGWTGESYTF. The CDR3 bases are TGTGCCAGCAGTGAAGGAGGGTGGACAGGGGAGAGCTACACCTTC.

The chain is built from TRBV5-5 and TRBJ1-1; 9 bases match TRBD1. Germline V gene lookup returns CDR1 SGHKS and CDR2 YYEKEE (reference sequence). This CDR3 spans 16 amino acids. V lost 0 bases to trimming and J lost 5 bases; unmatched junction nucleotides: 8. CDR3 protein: CASSLAPGQGGTEAFF. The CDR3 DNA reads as TGTGCCAGCAGCTTGGCGCCGGGACAGGGAGGGACTGAAGCTTTCTTT.

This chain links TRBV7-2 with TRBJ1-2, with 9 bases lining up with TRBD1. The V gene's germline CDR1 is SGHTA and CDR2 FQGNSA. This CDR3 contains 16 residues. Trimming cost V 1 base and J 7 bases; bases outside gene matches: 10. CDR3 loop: CASSLGALQGASGYTF. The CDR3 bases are TGTGCCAGCAGCTTAGGGGCTTTACAGGGGGCCAGTGGCTACACCTTC.

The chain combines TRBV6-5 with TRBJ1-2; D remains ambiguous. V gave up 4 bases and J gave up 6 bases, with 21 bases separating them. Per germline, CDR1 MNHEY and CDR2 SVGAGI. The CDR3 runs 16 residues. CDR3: CASSSLPLSVLNGYTF. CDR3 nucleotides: TGTGCCAGCAGTTCCTTACCCCTCAGCGTTTTGAATGGCTACACCTTC.

CDR3 coding DNA: TGTGCCAGCAGCTTTCGAGGGGGCGAGCAGTACTTC. It codes for CASSFRGGEQYF. The chain employs TRBV5-4 and TRBJ2-7; the D gene is possibly TRBD1 (6 bases). The germline V gene encodes CDR1 SGHNT and CDR2 YYREEE (reference sequence). This CDR3 contains 12 residues. V lost 2 bases and J 6 bases, leaving 9 bases between the germline ends.

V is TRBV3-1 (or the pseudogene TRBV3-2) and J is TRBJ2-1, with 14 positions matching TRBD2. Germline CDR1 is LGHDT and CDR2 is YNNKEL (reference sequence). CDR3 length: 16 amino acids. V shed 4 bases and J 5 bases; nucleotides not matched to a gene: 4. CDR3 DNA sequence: TGTGCCAGCAGCCGAGAGACTAGCGGGGGGGACAATGAGCAGTTCTTC. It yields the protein CASSRETSGGDNEQFF.